A single sample gave rise to the 19 T cell receptor beta chains below, sequenced in a study of cytomegalovirus exposure and HLA in healthy donors. PCR primers comprised 60 Vbeta and 13 Jbeta primers. The data were produced by immunoSEQ multiplex PCR, yet TCRdb's version contains in-frame clones alone and is incomplete. The sample shows tens of thousands of clones, just under 80% of them seen only once. The material sequenced was PBMCs. All receptors come from a woman in her thirties or forties in good health and CMV-seronegative.

The genes are TRBV5-5 and TRBJ2-7; D gene ambiguous. The CDR3 is made up of 11 amino acids. Germline CDR1 and CDR2: SGHKS and YYEKEE (reference sequence). V lost 2 bases and J 6 bases, leaving 6 bases between the germline ends. The CDR3 loop is CASSFRVEQYF. In DNA, the CDR3 is TGTGCCAGCAGCTTTCGGGTCGAGCAGTACTTC.

The J gene is TRBJ1-1, the V gene TRBV19; TRBD1 matches at 8 bases. Germline V gene sequence: CDR1 LNHDA, CDR2 SQIVND (reference sequence). Losses at the gene ends were 3 bases for V and 0 bases for J; bases not matched to a gene: 3. There are 15 residues in the CDR3. DNA of the CDR3: TGTGCCAGTAGTATCAGGGGGCCCCTGAACACTGAAGCTTTCTTT. It specifies CASSIRGPLNTEAFF. The variable domain in full, completed from reference TRBV19 and TRBJ1-1, reads DGGITQSPKYLFRKEGQNVTLSCEQNLNHDAMYWYRQDPGQGLRLIYYSQIVNDFQKGDIAEGYSVSREKKESFPLTVTSAQKNPTAFYLCASSIRGPLNTEAFFGQGTRLTVV.

The V gene is TRBV29-1, the J gene TRBJ1-4; 8 nucleotides line up with TRBD1. V was pared by 7 bases and J by 5 bases, with 9 bases of the junction left unmatched. The CDR3 is made up of 14 amino acids. From germline, CDR1 is SQVTM and CDR2 ANQGSEA. The DNA for the CDR3 is TGCAGCGCCGGGGACAGGCGCACAAATGAAAAACTGTTTTTT. Translation: CSAGDRRTNEKLFF. The whole variable domain, remainder taken from reference TRBV29-1 and TRBJ1-4, is SAVISQKPSRDICQRGTSLTIQCQVDSQVTMMFWYRQQPGQSLTLIATANQGSEATYESGFVIDKFPISRPNLTFSTLTVSNMSPEDSSIYLCSAGDRRTNEKLFFGSGTQLSVL.

The rearrangement joins TRBV5-4 to TRBJ1-2; TRBD1 agrees at 7 bases. CDR1 is SGHNT and CDR2 is YYREEE in the germline V gene (reference sequence). CDR3 size: 14 residues. The V and J ends lost 2 bases and 5 bases, in that order; junction bases with no gene match: 6. CDR3 nucleotides: TGTGCCAGCAGCTTCGGGGACAGAGAGTATGGCTACACCTTC. It specifies CASSFGDREYGYTF.

The genes are TRBV5-6 and TRBJ1-2; 8 nucleotides match TRBD1. V was clipped by 4 bases and J by 4 bases; unmatched bases: 6. Germline V gene sequence: CDR1 SGHDT, CDR2 YYEEEE. This CDR3 is built from 14 residues. CDR3 amino acids: CASSITGGGYGYTF. For the CDR3, the DNA is TGTGCCAGCAGCATAACAGGGGGTGGCTATGGCTACACCTTC.

This clone was seen more than once but under ten times. The rearrangement uses TRBV7-6 and TRBJ2-7; 8 nucleotides line up with TRBD2. This CDR3 has 14 amino acids. Looked up from germline, CDR1 is SGHVS and CDR2 is FNYEAQ. Trimming cost V 5 bases and J 5 bases; bases outside gene matches: 8. The CDR3 region is CASSPGGGRNEQYF. The CDR3 DNA follows: TGTGCCAGCAGCCCCGGGGGGGGGAGGAACGAGCAGTACTTC.

This clone was counted a few times. This chain uses TRBV28 with TRBJ2-3; TRBD2 aligns across 11 bases. CDR3 length equals 17 residues. Per the germline V gene, CDR1 is MDHEN and CDR2 is SYDVKM. V shed 4 bases, J shed 3 bases, and the junction held 9 bases outside the gene matches. DNA of the CDR3: TGTGCCAGCAGTTACGAAGGACTAGCGGGCGGAACAGATACGCAGTATTTT. Its protein product is CASSYEGLAGGTDTQYF.

The V call is TRBV27, the J call TRBJ2-3, with TRBD2 identical over 9 bases. Losses at the gene ends were 5 bases for V and 2 bases for J; bases not matched to a gene: 23. The CDR3 has 21 residues. Germline CDR1 reads MNHEY; CDR2 reads SMNVEV (reference sequence). Here the CDR3 DNA reads TGTGCCAGCAGTCCCCCGGGGAGGGGAGCATTCATAGCGGGGGACACAGATACGCAGTATTTT. Residues: CASSPPGRGAFIAGDTDTQYF.

V is TRBV28 and J is TRBJ2-1, with TRBD2 matching 12 bases. Trimming at V came to 8 bases and at J to 9 bases, leaving 11 bases not matched to a gene. CDR1 is MDHEN and CDR2 is SYDVKM in the germline V gene. This CDR3 has 15 amino acids. This chain's CDR3 is CASEGGGLAGSEQFF. As DNA, the CDR3 is TGTGCCAGCGAGGGTGGTGGACTAGCGGGAAGTGAGCAGTTCTTC.

The chain has TRBV2 and TRBJ2-7; D is uncertain. The length of the CDR3 is 11 residues. V was shortened by 2 bases and J by 9 bases, with 8 bases between the two germline ends. Germline CDR1 and CDR2: SNHLY and FYNNEI. The CDR3 coding sequence is TGTGCCAGCAGTGAATCCGCAGGGCAGTACTTC. Amino acids: CASSESAGQYF.

V usage is TRBV6-5 and J usage is TRBJ1-4; no reliable D call. V gave up 1 base and J gave up 1 base, with 10 bases separating them. There are 16 residues in the CDR3. Germline-derived CDR1 and CDR2 are MNHEY and SVGAGI. For the CDR3, the DNA is TGTGCCAGCAGTTACTACGGGAGGAGAACTAATGAAAAACTGTTTTTT. Its protein product is CASSYYGRRTNEKLFF.

This chain connects TRBV19 to TRBJ2-2, with no clear D. Germline CDR1 LNHDA, CDR2 SQIVND (reference sequence). The CDR3 length is 14 residues. Trimming left V 3 bases short and J 4 bases short, with 9 bases between. For the CDR3, the DNA is TGTGCCAGTAGTATTGGCCTTTTCACCGGGGAGCTGTTTTTT. Translated, it gives CASSIGLFTGELFF.

This chain connects TRBV5-1 to TRBJ2-1; 10 bases are a match to TRBD2. This CDR3 has 15 amino acids. The V segment lost 6 bases and the J segment 8 bases; nucleotides outside the gene matches: 11. Germline CDR1 is SGHRS and CDR2 is YFSETQ. CDR3: CASNRGLAGVDEQFF. CDR3 bases: TGCGCCAGCAACCGGGGCCTAGCGGGAGTAGATGAGCAGTTCTTC.

This clone occurred a few times. J is TRBJ1-5 and V is TRBV4-2, with D maybe TRBD1 (5 bases). This CDR3 region has 13 residues. Trimming shortened V by 3 bases and J by 4 bases, and 7 bases separated the two germline ends. The germline V gene encodes CDR1 LGHNA and CDR2 YNFKEQ. The CDR3 spells CASSHGGNQPQHF. The DNA of the CDR3 is TGTGCCAGCAGCCACGGGGGTAATCAGCCCCAGCATTTT.

This chain links TRBV4-3 with TRBJ2-5, with D tentatively TRBD1 (5 bases). CDR1 is LGHNA, CDR2 YSLEER, per germline. V lost 0 bases and J lost 3, with 11 bases in between. This CDR3 has 15 residues. DNA of the CDR3: TGCGCCAGCAGCCAAGATCTGGGGCAGAAAGAGACCCAGTACTTC. As protein: CASSQDLGQKETQYF.

V gene TRBV7-8 combines with J gene TRBJ1-1, with 7 bases lining up with TRBD1. In germline, CDR1 is SGHVS, CDR2 FQNEAQ. The CDR3 totals 17 residues. Trimming at V came to 1 base and at J to 3 bases, leaving 11 bases not matched to a gene. CDR3 residues: CASSLEVGGQTYTEAFF. Here the CDR3 DNA reads TGTGCCAGCAGCTTAGAGGTAGGGGGACAGACATACACTGAAGCTTTCTTT.

CDR3 bases: TGTGCCAGCAGCAAAACACTAGCGGGGACCTACGAGCAGTACTTC. Amino acids: CASSKTLAGTYEQYF. The chain carries TRBV7-2 and TRBJ2-7; 10 bases agree with TRBD2. Germline lookup yields CDR1 SGHTA and CDR2 FQGNSA. V dropped 5 bases and J dropped 2; count of bases not matched to a gene: 6. There are 15 residues in the CDR3.

The rearrangement joins TRBV27 to TRBJ2-7; 9 nucleotides match TRBD1. The ends lost 4 bases at V and 6 bases at J; junction bases unmatched: 10. This CDR3 region has 15 residues. Looked up from germline, CDR1 is MNHEY and CDR2 is SMNVEV (reference sequence). CDR3 in DNA: TGTGCCAGCAGTTCCGATCCGGGGACAGGGCGCGAGCAGTACTTC. It codes for CASSSDPGTGREQYF.

V is TRBV7-9 and J is TRBJ2-1, with D tentatively TRBD2 (6 bases). V was shortened by 2 bases and J by 7 bases, with 15 bases between the two germline ends. The CDR3 is 15 residues long. CDR1 and CDR2 from the germline V gene are SEHNR and FQNEAQ (reference sequence). CDR3 nucleotides: TGTGCCAGCAGCTTAACGGGAGCGGATCAGAATGAGCAGTTCTTC. Amino acids: CASSLTGADQNEQFF. Together with reference TRBV7-9 and TRBJ2-1, the CDR3 gives the full variable domain: DTGVSQNPRHKITKRGQNVTFRCDPISEHNRLYWYRQTLGQGPEFLTYFQNEAQLEKSRLLSDRFSAERPKGSFSTLEIQRTEQGDSAMYLCASSLTGADQNEQFFGPGTRLTVL.